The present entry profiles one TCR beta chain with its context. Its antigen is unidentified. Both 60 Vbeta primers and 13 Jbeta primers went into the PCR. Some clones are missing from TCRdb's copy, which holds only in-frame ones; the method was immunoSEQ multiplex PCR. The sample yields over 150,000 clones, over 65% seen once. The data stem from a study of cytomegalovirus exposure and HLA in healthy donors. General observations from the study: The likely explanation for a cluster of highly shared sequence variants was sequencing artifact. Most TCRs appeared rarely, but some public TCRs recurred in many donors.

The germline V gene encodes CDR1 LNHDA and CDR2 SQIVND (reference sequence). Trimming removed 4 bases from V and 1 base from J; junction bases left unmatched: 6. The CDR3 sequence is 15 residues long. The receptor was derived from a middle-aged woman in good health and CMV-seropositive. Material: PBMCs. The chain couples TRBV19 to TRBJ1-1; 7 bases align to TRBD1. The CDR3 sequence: CASSKRQGSNTEAFF. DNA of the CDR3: TGTGCCAGTAGTAAGCGACAGGGCTCGAACACTGAAGCTTTCTTT.